This TCR beta chain emerged from a study of blood T cell repertoires in COVID-19. Study overall: COVID-19 samples collected from the United States, Italy and Spain covered acute and convalescent phases.

Assay: immunoSEQ multiplex PCR; the TCRdb copy retains only in-frame clones and omits some. The sample carries 75,000 to 85,000 clones, about 85% recorded once. The sample holds one count of this clone. V dropped 7 bases and J dropped 5; count of bases not matched to a gene: 18. The CDR3 contains 17 residues. Germline lookup yields CDR1 SGHVS and CDR2 FNYEAQ. The chain is built from TRBV7-6 and TRBJ2-5; 8 positions match TRBD1. Specimen: peripheral blood. This sequence originates from a man aged 60 to 69 with COVID-19, enrolled during active disease. For the CDR3, the DNA is TGTGCCAGCACCCCACAAAGGGGGGACAGGATCTTTGAGACCCAGTACTTC. This encodes CASTPQRGDRIFETQYF.